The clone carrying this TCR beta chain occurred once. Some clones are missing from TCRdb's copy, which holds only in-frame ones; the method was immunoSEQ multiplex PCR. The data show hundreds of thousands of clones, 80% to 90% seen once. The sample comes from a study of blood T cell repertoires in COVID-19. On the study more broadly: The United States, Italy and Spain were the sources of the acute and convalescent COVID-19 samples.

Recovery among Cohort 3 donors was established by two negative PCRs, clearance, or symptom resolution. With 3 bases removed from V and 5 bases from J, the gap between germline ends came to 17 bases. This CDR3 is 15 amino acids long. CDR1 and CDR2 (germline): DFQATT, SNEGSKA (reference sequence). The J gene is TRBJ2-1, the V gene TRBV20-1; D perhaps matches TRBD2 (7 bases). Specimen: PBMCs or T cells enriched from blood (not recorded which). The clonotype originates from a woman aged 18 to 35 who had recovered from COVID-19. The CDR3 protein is CSASGLRGRDNEQFF. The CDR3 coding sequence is TGCAGTGCTAGTGGGTTGCGGGGGCGAGACAATGAGCAGTTCTTC.